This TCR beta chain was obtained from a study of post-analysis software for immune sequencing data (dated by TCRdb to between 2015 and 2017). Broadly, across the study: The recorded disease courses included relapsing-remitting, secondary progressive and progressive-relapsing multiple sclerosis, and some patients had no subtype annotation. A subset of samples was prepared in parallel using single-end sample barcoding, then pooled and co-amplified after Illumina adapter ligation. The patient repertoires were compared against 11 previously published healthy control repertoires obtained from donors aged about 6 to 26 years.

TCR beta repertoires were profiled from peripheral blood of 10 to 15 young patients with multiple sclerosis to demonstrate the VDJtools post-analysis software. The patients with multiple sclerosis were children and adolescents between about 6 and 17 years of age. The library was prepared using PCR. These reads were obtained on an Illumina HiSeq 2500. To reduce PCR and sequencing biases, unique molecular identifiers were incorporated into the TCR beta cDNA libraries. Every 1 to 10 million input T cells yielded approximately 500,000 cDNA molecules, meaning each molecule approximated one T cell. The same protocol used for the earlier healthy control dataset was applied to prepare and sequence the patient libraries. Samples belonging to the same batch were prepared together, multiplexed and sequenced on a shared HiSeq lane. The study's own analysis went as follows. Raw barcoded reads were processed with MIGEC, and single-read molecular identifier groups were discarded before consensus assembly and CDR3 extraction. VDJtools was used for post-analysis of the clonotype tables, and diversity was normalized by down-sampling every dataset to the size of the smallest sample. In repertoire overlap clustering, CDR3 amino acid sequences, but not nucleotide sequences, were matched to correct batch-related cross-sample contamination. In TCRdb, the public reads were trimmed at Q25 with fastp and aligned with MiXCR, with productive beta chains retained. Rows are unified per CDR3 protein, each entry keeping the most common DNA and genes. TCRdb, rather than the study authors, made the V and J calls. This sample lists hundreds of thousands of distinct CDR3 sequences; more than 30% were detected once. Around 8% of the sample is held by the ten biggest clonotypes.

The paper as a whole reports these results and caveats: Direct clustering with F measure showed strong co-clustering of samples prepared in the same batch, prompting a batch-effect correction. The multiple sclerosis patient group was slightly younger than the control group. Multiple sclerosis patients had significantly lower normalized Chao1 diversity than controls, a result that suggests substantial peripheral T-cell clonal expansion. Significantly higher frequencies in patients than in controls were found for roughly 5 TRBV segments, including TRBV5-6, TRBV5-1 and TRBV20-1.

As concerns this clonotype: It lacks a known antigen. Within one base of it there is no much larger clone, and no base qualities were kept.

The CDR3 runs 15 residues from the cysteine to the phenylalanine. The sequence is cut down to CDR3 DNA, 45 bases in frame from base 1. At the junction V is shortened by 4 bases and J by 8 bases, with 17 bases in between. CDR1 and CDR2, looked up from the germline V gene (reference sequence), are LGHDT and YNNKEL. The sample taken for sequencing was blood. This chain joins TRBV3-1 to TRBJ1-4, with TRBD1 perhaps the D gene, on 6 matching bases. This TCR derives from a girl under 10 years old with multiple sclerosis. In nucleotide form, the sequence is TGTGCCAGCAGCCCTACGACAGGAAGGAGAGAAAAACTGTTTTTT. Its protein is CASSPTTGRREKLFF.